The 7 T cell receptor beta chains given below trace back to one sample, sequenced in a study of blood T cell repertoires in COVID-19. Profiled with immunoSEQ multiplex PCR; TCRdb holds only in-frame clones, not every one. The sample shows tens of thousands of clones, roughly nine tenths of them seen only once. The sample taken for sequencing was peripheral blood. The receptors originated from a human donor in a cohort sampled during active COVID-19.

This chain uses TRBV5-1 with TRBJ2-5; 14 bases line up with TRBD2. The CDR3 length is 16 residues. Per the germline V gene, CDR1 is SGHRS and CDR2 is YFSETQ. V was pared by 4 bases and J by 4 bases, with 6 bases of the junction left unmatched. In nucleotides, the CDR3 is TGCGCCAGCAGCAAGACTAGCGGGAGGGGTACAGAGACCCAGTACTTC. This codes for CASSKTSGRGTETQYF. The variable domain in full, completed from reference TRBV5-1 and TRBJ2-5, reads KAGVTQTPRYLIKTRGQQVTLSCSPISGHRSVSWYQQTPGQGLQFLFEYFSETQRNKGNFPGRFSGRQFSNSRSEMNVSTLELGDSALYLCASSKTSGRGTETQYFGPGTRLLVL.

The chain uses TRBV4-3 and TRBJ2-5; D unclear. The CDR3 extends over 17 amino acids. Trimming removed 0 bases at V and 2 bases at J, with 16 bases between. Germline CDR1 and CDR2: LGHNA and YSLEER. The CDR3 nucleotides read TGCGCCAGCAGCCAAGATGTCTCGGGTGGAAGGCAAGAGACCCAGTACTTC. Protein sequence: CASSQDVSGGRQETQYF.

The chain joins TRBV5-1 to TRBJ2-7; TRBD2 aligns across 7 bases. The ends lost 6 bases at V and 5 bases at J; junction bases unmatched: 11. Germline-derived CDR1 and CDR2 are SGHRS and YFSETQ. The CDR3 extends over 14 amino acids. CDR3 DNA: TGCGCCAGCACTACCGTCGGGGGGTTCAACGAGCAGTACTTC. Amino acid sequence: CASTTVGGFNEQYF.

The chain is built from TRBV7-2 and TRBJ1-4; D possibly corresponds to TRBD1 (5 bases). CDR3 length: 15 residues. Per the germline V gene, CDR1 is SGHTA and CDR2 is FQGNSA. Trimming cost V 1 base and J 4 bases, with 10 bases left between them. The CDR3 DNA sequence: TGTGCCAGCAGCTTAGAAGGGGCGATTAATGAAAAACTGTTTTTT. Its protein is CASSLEGAINEKLFF.

The genes are TRBV29-1 and TRBJ2-1; 15 bases match TRBD2. Germline CDR1 and CDR2: SQVTM and ANQGSEA. The CDR3 is made up of 13 amino acids. V shed 4 bases, J shed 9 bases, and the junction held 1 base outside the gene matches. CDR3 loop: CSVVGLAGGEQFF. CDR3 nucleotides: TGCAGCGTTGTGGGACTAGCGGGAGGTGAGCAGTTCTTC.

V and J are TRBV7-2 and TRBJ2-1; 8 nucleotides align to TRBD2. The CDR3 is 14 residues long. The V and J ends lost 5 bases and 5 bases, in that order; junction bases with no gene match: 5. CDR1 and CDR2 (germline): SGHTA, FQGNSA. This chain's CDR3 is CASSPGLANNEQFF. The DNA for the CDR3 is TGTGCCAGCAGCCCCGGACTAGCTAACAATGAGCAGTTCTTC. Combining the CDR3 with reference TRBV7-2 and TRBJ2-1 gives the whole variable domain GAGVSQSPSNKVTEKGKDVELRCDPISGHTALYWYRQSLGQGLEFLIYFQGNSAPDKSGLPSDRFSAERTGGSVSTLTIQRTQQEDSAVYLCASSPGLANNEQFFGPGTRLTVL.

The table lists this clone with a few counts. This chain connects TRBV28 to TRBJ1-3; no reliable D call. CDR1 is MDHEN and CDR2 is SYDVKM in the germline V gene. The CDR3 contains 12 residues. The V end lost 8 bases, the J end lost 3 bases, and 8 bases lay between the germline ends. CDR3 DNA: TGTGCCAGCGAGAAGCGTGGAAACACCATATATTTT. The encoded protein is CASEKRGNTIYF.